The 17 T cell receptor beta chains presented below share a single source sample, sequenced in a study of shared clonotypes between healthy human individuals. The data were produced by immunoSEQ multiplex PCR, yet TCRdb's version contains in-frame clones alone and is incomplete. The table includes about 1.5 million clones, roughly 96% detected once. Sequencing was performed on naive CD4+ T cells sorted from blood. Subset denoted: CD45RA+ positively selected. The source of these receptors is a man in his thirties or forties in good health.

The chain carries TRBV7-9 and TRBJ2-7; D is unresolved. CDR1 SEHNR and CDR2 FQNEAQ come from the germline V gene (reference sequence). The CDR3 sequence is 8 residues long. CDR3 amino acids: CASSLICV. The CDR3 nucleotides are TGTGCCAGCAGCCTGATCTGCGTC.

This clone was counted a single time. V gene TRBV19 combines with J gene TRBJ2-7, with 7 bases aligning to TRBD2. Unmatched junction bases numbered 7, after V lost 4 bases and J lost 4 bases. Germline V gene data show CDR1 as LNHDA and CDR2 as SQIVND (reference sequence). This CDR3 comprises 14 residues. The CDR3 nucleotides read TGTGCCAGTAGTACCGGGACTATTCAATACGAGCAGTACTTC. Translation: CASSTGTIQYEQYF.

The V gene is TRBV28, the J gene TRBJ1-1; maybe TRBD1 (5 bases). The CDR3 covers 17 residues. The germline CDR1 and CDR2 sequences are MDHEN and SYDVKM. V was trimmed by 4 bases and J by 0 bases, leaving 18 bases between them. Written as DNA, the CDR3 is TGTGCCAGCAGTTCACAAATTGGGGGATCAATGAACACTGAAGCTTTCTTT. This gives the protein CASSSQIGGSMNTEAFF.

Details on this clone: Additional DNA sequences in this sample encode the identical CDR3. This sequence joins TRBV5-4 and TRBJ1-1; TRBD1 matches at 8 bases. Trimming cost V 1 base and J 0 bases; bases outside gene matches: 5. Germline CDR1 is SGHNT and CDR2 is YYREEE (reference sequence). The CDR3 is made up of 16 amino acids. The CDR3 region has the DNA TGTGCCAGCAGCTTGCTGGACAGGGACATGAACACTGAAGCTTTCTTT. It translates to CASSLLDRDMNTEAFF.

The rearrangement uses TRBV29-1 and TRBJ2-7, with D possibly matching TRBD1 (6 bases). Germline assignment: CDR1 SQVTM and CDR2 ANQGSEA. The CDR3 consists of 15 residues. The V gene lost 5 bases and the J gene lost 3 bases, with 20 bases spanning the gap. In nucleotides, the CDR3 is TGCAGCGTTTGTGTTCTGAAGGGACAAAACTACGAGCAGTACTTC. As protein: CSVCVLKGQNYEQYF.

The chain employs TRBV28 and TRBJ1-5; D possibly corresponds to TRBD1 (5 bases). Germline V CDR1 and CDR2: MDHEN, SYDVKM. V lost 6 bases, J lost 3 bases, and 15 bases lay in between. CDR3 length: 15 residues. The CDR3 loop reads CASSSPLGTNQPQHF. CDR3 DNA: TGTGCCAGCAGCTCACCGTTAGGGACCAATCAGCCCCAGCATTTT.

The rearrangement uses TRBV9 and TRBJ1-2; D is uncertain. Per germline, CDR1 SGDLS and CDR2 YYNGEE. The CDR3 is made up of 14 amino acids. V was clipped by 4 bases and J by 6 bases, with 16 bases between them. The CDR3 is CASSLSDPRDGYTF. DNA of the CDR3: TGTGCCAGCAGCCTCTCGGACCCACGGGATGGCTACACCTTC.

The rearrangement links TRBV28 to TRBJ2-7; D is perhaps TRBD1 or TRBD2 (6 bases each). The CDR3 extends over 16 amino acids. From germline, CDR1 is MDHEN and CDR2 SYDVKM. Trimming cost V 5 bases and J 2 bases, with 19 bases left between them. The CDR3, as DNA: TGTGCCAGCAGTCCCATGACAGGACTAACTCCCTACGAGCAGTACTTC. Translating gives CASSPMTGLTPYEQYF.

This chain connects TRBV2 to TRBJ2-1; D is ambiguous. From germline, CDR1 is SNHLY and CDR2 FYNNEI. The CDR3 is made up of 12 amino acids. V lost 11 bases, J lost 0 bases, and 8 bases lay in between. The CDR3 sequence: CAPQPSYNEQFF. The DNA for the CDR3 is TGTGCCCCACAGCCCTCCTACAATGAGCAGTTCTTC.

This chain links TRBV19 with TRBJ2-1; 9 nucleotides match TRBD2. CDR3 length: 16 residues. With V trimmed by 6 bases and J by 0 bases, 6 bases remained unmatched. CDR1 and CDR2 (germline): LNHDA, SQIVND (reference sequence). CDR3 in DNA: TGTGCCAGTAGACCAAGTAGCGGGAGCTCCTACAATGAGCAGTTCTTC. It codes for CASRPSSGSSYNEQFF.

This chain uses TRBV6-6 with TRBJ1-5, with TRBD1 identical over 9 bases. This CDR3 comprises 14 residues. Trimming took 5 bases from V and 4 from J; bases not matched to a gene: 3. Germline V gene data show CDR1 as MNHNY and CDR2 as SVGAGI (reference sequence). As DNA, the CDR3 is TGTGCCAGCAGTCTCGGACAGGGGAATCAGCCCCAGCATTTT. Translated, it gives CASSLGQGNQPQHF.

CDR3 bases: TGTGCCAGCAGGGTACACATCCTCGTCGAGCAGTACTTC. Its translation is CASRVHILVEQYF. The chain joins TRBV6-1 to TRBJ2-7, with no clear D. Looked up from germline, CDR1 is MNHNS and CDR2 is SASEGT. Between the trimmed V and J ends, which lost 6 bases and 6 bases, there was a span of 15 bases. CDR3 length: 13 amino acids.

Turning to this clone: In the same sample, other DNA sequences code for this CDR3. The rearrangement links TRBV5-4 to TRBJ2-3; TRBD2 agrees at 11 bases. The ends lost 0 bases at V and 2 bases at J; junction bases unmatched: 2. CDR1 and CDR2 from the germline V gene are SGHNT and YYREEE (reference sequence). The CDR3 extends over 16 amino acids. CDR3 sequence: CASSLVGLAATDTQYF. In nucleotides, the CDR3 is TGTGCCAGCAGCTTGGTGGGACTAGCGGCCACAGATACGCAGTATTTT.

The genes are TRBV10-2 and TRBJ1-5, with TRBD1 as a possible D gene (5 bases). The CDR3 covers 15 residues. V gave up 3 bases and J gave up 0 bases, with 9 bases separating them. From germline, CDR1 is WSHSY and CDR2 SAAADI. CDR3 bases: TGCGCCAGCAGTGATCAGGGCGTTAGCAATCAGCCCCAGCATTTT. This codes for CASSDQGVSNQPQHF.

This chain links TRBV7-9 with TRBJ2-2; 7 bases map to TRBD2. The V and J ends lost 5 bases and 5 bases, in that order; junction bases with no gene match: 8. The CDR3 spans 15 residues. The germline CDR1 and CDR2 sequences are SEHNR and FQNEAQ (reference sequence). The CDR3 DNA follows: TGTGCCAGCAGCCCACAGCGGGATCTTACCGGGGAGCTGTTTTTT. This gives the protein CASSPQRDLTGELFF.

The rearrangement joins TRBV28 to TRBJ1-5, with TRBD1 matching 8 bases. The CDR3 runs 18 residues. V was pared by 10 bases and J by 2 bases, with 19 bases of the junction left unmatched. From germline, CDR1 is MDHEN and CDR2 SYDVKM. The CDR3 here is CATQLDRARTAGNQPQHF. CDR3 bases: TGTGCCACCCAGCTGGACAGGGCGAGGACGGCTGGCAATCAGCCCCAGCATTTT. Combining the CDR3 with reference TRBV28 and TRBJ1-5 gives the whole variable domain DVKVTQSSRYLVKRTGEKVFLECVQDMDHENMFWYRQDPGLGLRLIYFSYDVKMKEKGDIPEGYSVSREKKERFSLILESASTNQTSMYLCATQLDRARTAGNQPQHFGDGTRLSIL.

The chain uses TRBV27 and TRBJ2-7; the D call may be TRBD1 or TRBD2 (11 bases each). The CDR3 covers 18 residues. Germline lookup yields CDR1 MNHEY and CDR2 SMNVEV (reference sequence). V was clipped by 4 bases and J by 2 bases, with 24 bases between them. This chain's CDR3 is CASSSGQGVAGGPYEQYF. In nucleotides, the CDR3 is TGTGCCAGCAGTTCGGGACAGGGGGTAGCGGGAGGGCCCTACGAGCAGTACTTC.